Shown below are 24 T cell receptor beta chains from a single sample sequenced in a study of blood T cell repertoires in COVID-19. Profiling relied on immunoSEQ multiplex PCR, and the TCRdb table lists in-frame clones only, not all of them. The data hold fewer than 350,000 clones, with roughly nine tenths observed a single time. Material for sequencing was PBMCs or T cells enriched from blood (not recorded which). The receptors here all came from a woman in her thirties or forties who had recovered from COVID-19.

The V and J genes are TRBV5-4 and TRBJ2-7, with 8 bases that match TRBD1. CDR1 SGHNT and CDR2 YYREEE come from the germline V gene (reference sequence). After removal of 4 bases from V and 6 bases from J, the junction contained 6 bases not matched to a gene. The CDR3 is 13 residues long. CDR3 sequence: CASSTTGDGEQYF. CDR3 DNA sequence: TGTGCCAGCAGCACGACAGGGGATGGCGAGCAGTACTTC.

The chain employs TRBV29-1 and TRBJ2-1, with 8 bases matching TRBD1. The CDR3 sequence is 15 residues long. V shed 6 bases, J shed 7 bases, and the junction held 14 bases outside the gene matches. CDR1 SQVTM and CDR2 ANQGSEA come from the germline V gene. The CDR3 sequence: CSVAPGRGRENEQFF. CDR3 bases: TGCAGCGTCGCCCCCGGCAGGGGGCGCGAGAATGAGCAGTTCTTC.

This chain links TRBV5-1 with TRBJ2-7; 7 bases agree with TRBD2. This CDR3 contains 13 residues. Germline V gene data show CDR1 as SGHRS and CDR2 as YFSETQ. V shed 4 bases and J 5 bases; nucleotides not matched to a gene: 6. CDR3 sequence: CASSRWGGDEQYF. The CDR3 DNA reads TGCGCCAGCAGCCGCTGGGGAGGGGACGAGCAGTACTTC.

This clone was observed a few times. The gene calls are TRBV19 and TRBJ1-5; no clear D gene. The CDR3 is made up of 14 amino acids. Germline V lookup: CDR1 LNHDA, CDR2 SQIVND (reference sequence). The V and J ends lost 8 bases and 2 bases respectively, with 13 bases between them. CDR3 amino acids: CASLEGMGNQPQHF. In DNA, the CDR3 is TGTGCCAGTTTGGAGGGTATGGGCAATCAGCCCCAGCATTTT.

CDR3 protein: CASSQGLAGADYEQYF. The CDR3 nucleotides are TGTGCCAGCAGCCAAGGACTAGCGGGGGCCGATTACGAGCAGTACTTC. The chain uses TRBV5-4 and TRBJ2-7; 13 nucleotides match TRBD2. This CDR3 contains 16 residues. V was pared by 4 bases and J by 4 bases, with 8 bases of the junction left unmatched. Germline-derived CDR1 and CDR2 are SGHNT and YYREEE (reference sequence). The full variable domain, with the rest looked up from reference TRBV5-4 and TRBJ2-7, is ETGVTQSPTHLIKTRGQQVTLRCSSQSGHNTVSWYQQALGQGPQFIFQYYREEENGRGNFPPRFSGLQFPNYSSELNVNALELDDSALYLCASSQGLAGADYEQYFGPGTRLTVT.

Concerning this clone: This same CDR3 is encoded by further DNA sequences in the sample. The V and J genes are TRBV5-1 and TRBJ2-5, with 9 bases matching TRBD1. Unmatched junction bases numbered 4, after V lost 0 bases and J lost 1 base. This CDR3 has 16 amino acids. The germline V gene encodes CDR1 SGHRS and CDR2 YFSETQ. This CDR3 reads CASSLGGQGGQETQYF. The DNA of the CDR3 is TGCGCCAGCAGCTTGGGGGGACAGGGTGGCCAAGAGACCCAGTACTTC.

V is TRBV9 and J is TRBJ1-1; TRBD1 agrees at 7 bases. The CDR3 totals 15 residues. V lost 0 bases, J lost 5 bases, and 7 bases stayed unmatched. Germline CDR1 and CDR2: SGDLS and YYNGEE. The CDR3 here is CASSVGRGLRTEAFF. The CDR3 region has the DNA TGTGCCAGCAGCGTAGGAAGGGGGCTTAGGACTGAAGCTTTCTTT.

The V and J genes are TRBV19 and TRBJ1-2; D gene uncertain. Germline V gene data show CDR1 as LNHDA and CDR2 as SQIVND (reference sequence). The CDR3 is 12 residues long. V was shortened by 3 bases and J by 4 bases, with 6 bases between the two germline ends. The CDR3 reads CASSIWAYGYTF. The DNA of the CDR3 is TGTGCCAGTAGTATCTGGGCCTATGGCTACACCTTC.

The chain uses TRBV6-2 or TRBV6-3 and TRBJ2-2; no definite D call. Germline assignment: CDR1 MNHEY and CDR2 SVGEGT. This CDR3 is 20 amino acids long. Trimming removed 6 bases from V and 3 bases from J, with 29 bases in between. CDR3 protein: CASSALTTVGPGSDTGELFF. The CDR3 DNA is TGTGCCAGCAGCGCCCTAACAACCGTGGGTCCCGGGTCGGACACCGGGGAGCTGTTTTTT.

This sequence joins TRBV5-1 and TRBJ2-7, with D maybe TRBD2 (5 bases). CDR1 and CDR2 (germline): SGHRS, YFSETQ. The germline V and J ends were trimmed by 0 bases and 6 bases, with 19 bases remaining between them. The CDR3 extends over 16 amino acids. The CDR3 region has the DNA TGCGCCAGCAGCTTGGCTTTGCGGCTCCCTGAGGGCGAGCAGTACTTC. Translation: CASSLALRLPEGEQYF.

The chain links TRBV29-1 to TRBJ2-5; 11 bases map to TRBD1. This CDR3 contains 15 residues. Germline CDR1 and CDR2: SQVTM and ANQGSEA. V lost 4 bases to trimming and J lost 2 bases; unmatched junction nucleotides: 6. CDR3 sequence: CSVAGQGARQETQYF. DNA of the CDR3: TGCAGCGTTGCCGGACAGGGGGCAAGGCAAGAGACCCAGTACTTC.

The V call is TRBV11-2, the J call TRBJ1-3; D gene uncertain. V was trimmed by 5 bases and J by 6 bases, leaving 17 bases between them. The germline CDR1 and CDR2 sequences are SGHAT and FQNNGV. This CDR3 has 15 residues. The CDR3 DNA sequence: TGTGCCAGCAGCCCCCCCGGCACGGGTATAAACACCATATATTTT. Encoded protein: CASSPPGTGINTIYF.

V usage is TRBV19 and J usage is TRBJ2-2; tentatively, D is TRBD2 (6 bases). This CDR3 has 15 amino acids. Germline-derived CDR1 and CDR2 are LNHDA and SQIVND (reference sequence). Trimming pared 5 bases from V and 2 bases from J, leaving 12 bases between. The CDR3 nucleotides read TGTGCCAGTAGTTCGGGGGTAATTAACACCGGGGAGCTGTTTTTT. It yields the protein CASSSGVINTGELFF.

CDR3 residues: CASSPKGSREGETQYF. Here the CDR3 DNA reads TGTGCCAGCAGCCCTAAGGGGTCCAGAGAAGGAGAGACCCAGTACTTC. The rearrangement joins TRBV9 to TRBJ2-5, with a tentative D call TRBD1 (5 bases). The CDR3 covers 16 residues. V lost 4 bases, J lost 4 bases, and 20 bases lay in between. Germline values: CDR1 SGDLS, CDR2 YYNGEE.

This clone was found a few times. This sequence joins TRBV5-5 and TRBJ1-2; tentative D call: TRBD1 (5 bases). The V end was cut by 5 bases, the J end by 8 bases, with 19 bases between. This CDR3 is built from 14 residues. Per germline, CDR1 SGHKS and CDR2 YYEKEE (reference sequence). The CDR3 sequence: CASSTDSELRGYTF. In DNA form, the CDR3 reads TGTGCCAGCAGTACAGACAGCGAGCTTCGAGGCTACACCTTC.

The V call is TRBV9, the J call TRBJ2-2; the D gene is possibly TRBD2 (5 bases). CDR3 size: 15 residues. V dropped 4 bases and J dropped 4 bases, with 14 bases sitting between them. The germline V gene encodes CDR1 SGDLS and CDR2 YYNGEE. The DNA of the CDR3 is TGTGCCAGCAGCCTCCGCGGGCGAGGCACCGGGGAGCTGTTTTTT. Its translation: CASSLRGRGTGELFF.

V gene TRBV7-2 combines with J gene TRBJ2-3; TRBD2 matches 9 bases. Germline V gene sequence: CDR1 SGHTA, CDR2 FQGNSA. The V segment lost 3 bases and the J segment 2 bases; nucleotides outside the gene matches: 6. This CDR3 contains 16 residues. The CDR3 sequence: CASSFGAGGTTDTQYF. CDR3 DNA sequence: TGTGCCAGCAGCTTTGGAGCGGGAGGTACCACAGATACGCAGTATTTT.

This chain uses TRBV24-1 with TRBJ1-2; 9 bases are a match to TRBD1. The V gene end was trimmed by 9 bases and the J gene end by 4 bases; junction bases not matched to a gene: 8. Germline lookup yields CDR1 KGHDR and CDR2 SFDVKD. CDR3 length: 14 residues. The CDR3 region is CATLTGQGIYGYTF. CDR3 nucleotides: TGTGCCACCCTAACGGGACAGGGTATCTATGGCTACACCTTC.

The rearrangement uses TRBV7-3 and TRBJ1-1; weak D call: TRBD1 (5 bases). The CDR3 runs to 15 residues. Deletions cut 2 bases from V and 1 base from J, with 11 bases between. Germline V gives CDR1 SGHTA, CDR2 FQGTGA. The CDR3, as DNA: TGTGCCAGCAGCTTACAGGGAAGGGGGAACACTGAAGCTTTCTTT. Translated: CASSLQGRGNTEAFF.

The rearrangement uses TRBV5-1 and TRBJ1-1, with D perhaps TRBD1 (5 bases). Trimming removed 4 bases from V and 5 bases from J, with 15 bases in between. CDR1 and CDR2 from the germline V gene are SGHRS and YFSETQ. The CDR3 covers 14 residues. CDR3 in amino acids: CASSGQGGETEAFF. The CDR3 region has the DNA TGCGCCAGCAGCGGTCAGGGAGGGGAAACTGAAGCTTTCTTT.

The CDR3 is CASSAQGYTEAFF. The CDR3, as DNA: TGTGCCAGCAGTGCTCAGGGGTACACTGAAGCTTTCTTT. This chain uses TRBV2 with TRBJ1-1; TRBD1 is a possible D gene (6 bases). V was shortened by 4 bases and J by 3 bases, with 9 bases between the two germline ends. This CDR3 comprises 13 residues. Germline V CDR1 and CDR2: SNHLY, FYNNEI.

The CDR3 sequence: CSVERGKGAYGYTF. The DNA of the CDR3 is TGCAGCGTTGAGCGGGGAAAGGGGGCATATGGCTACACCTTC. The J gene is TRBJ1-2, the V gene TRBV29-1; 7 bases line up with TRBD1. CDR1 is SQVTM, CDR2 ANQGSEA, per germline. J was trimmed by 5 bases and V by 3 bases; bases with no gene match: 9. This CDR3 comprises 14 residues.

The chain carries TRBV5-5 and TRBJ2-7, with 7 bases matching TRBD2. Germline V lookup: CDR1 SGHKS, CDR2 YYEKEE (reference sequence). V shed 2 bases and J 4 bases; nucleotides not matched to a gene: 3. The CDR3 totals 13 residues. CDR3 nucleotides: TGTGCCAGCAGCTTATGGGGGGGTTACGAGCAGTACTTC. Its protein product is CASSLWGGYEQYF.

The chain has TRBV5-5 and TRBJ2-5, with 16 bases lining up with TRBD2. Trimming at V came to 4 bases and at J to 9 bases, leaving 9 bases not matched to a gene. CDR1 and CDR2 from the germline V gene are SGHKS and YYEKEE (reference sequence). The CDR3 totals 16 residues. CDR3 DNA sequence: TGTGCCAGCAGCCAGGGACTAGCGGGAGGGGGGGGACCCCAGTACTTC. It yields the protein CASSQGLAGGGGPQYF.